These T cell receptor beta chains were read from a single sample in a study of neurological immune-mediated disorders. TCRdb re-analysed the 5' RACE reads in MiXCR, keeping a single row per CDR3 protein. The sample carries around 38,000 distinct CDR3 sequences, more than 14% recorded once. Specimen: CD4+ T cells from blood. The receptors were sampled from a woman aged 60-75 years with HTLV-1-associated myelopathy (HAM/TSP). CDR3s include the opening cysteine and the closing phenylalanine or tryptophan. The order of the fields is J gene, V gene, clone size, D gene, CDR3 DNA, CDR3 protein. A D gene is named only where the DNA matches it firmly. Clone size is given for some rows only: seen once, a few or many times, or a class if the clone is expanded.

>TRBJ1-1|TRBV19|many|-
TGTGCCAGTAGTACGACAAGAAACACTGAAGCTTTCTTT
CASSTTRNTEAFF
>TRBJ2-5|TRBV20-1|many|-
TGCAGTGCTCCCCGGCGGGGCCAAGAGACCCAGTACTTC
CSAPRRGQETQYF
>TRBJ2-1|TRBV5-1|many|-
TGCGCCAGCAGCTTGATGGGGGCGGATTTTTACAATGAGCAGTTCTTC
CASSLMGADFYNEQFF
>TRBJ2-1|TRBV20-1|many|-
TGCAGTGCTAGAGCTATTCCCAGGGGGGGTGAGCAGTTCTTC
CSARAIPRGGEQFF
>TRBJ2-7|TRBV5-1|-|TRBD1
TGCGCCAGCAGCCCGGGACAGGGGGCCCAAGAGCAGTACTTC
CASSPGQGAQEQYF
>TRBJ2-7|TRBV27|few|-
TGTGCCAGCAGTACACAGGGAAGCTACGAGCAGTACTTC
CASSTQGSYEQYF
>TRBJ2-1|TRBV5-6|many|TRBD2
TGTGCCAGCAGCTTGGAAGTCTTTGCGGGGGGAAACAATGAGCAGTTCTTC
CASSLEVFAGGNNEQFF
>TRBJ1-3|TRBV4-1|many|-
TGCGCCAGCAGCCGCCAAGGGGTTAGCTCTGGAAACACCATATATTTT
CASSRQGVSSGNTIYF
>TRBJ2-3|TRBV5-1|many|TRBD1
TGCGCCAGCAGCCCCGGGGGACAGGGCACAGATACGCAGTATTTT
CASSPGGQGTDTQYF
>TRBJ1-1|TRBV5-1|many|-
TGCGCCAGCAGCTTGACAGGGTTCGGGAACACTGAAGCTTTCTTT
CASSLTGFGNTEAFF
>TRBJ2-7|TRBV7-9|many|-
TGTGCCAGCAGCTTGTCTGATGTCGGGGGTAGCGACGAGCAGTACTTC
CASSLSDVGGSDEQYF
>TRBJ1-4|TRBV5-1|many|-
TGCGCCAGCAGCTTAGCAACGGGTAATGAAAAACTGTTTTTT
CASSLATGNEKLFF
>TRBJ1-2|TRBV28|-|-
TGTGCCACCAGGGTGGGGGCGAAGGACTATGGCTACACCTTC
CATRVGAKDYGYTF
>TRBJ2-5|TRBV5-1|few|-
TGCGCCAGCAGCTCGCCACTCCAAGAGACCCAGTACTTC
CASSSPLQETQYF
>TRBJ2-2|TRBV29-1|many|-
TGCAGCGTATCTAGCAGGGAAACCGGGGAGCTGTTTTTT
CSVSSRETGELFF
>TRBJ2-1|TRBV4-2|many|-
TGTGCCAGCAGCCAAGGATCCGCCCTTGACAACAATGAGCAGTTCTTC
CASSQGSALDNNEQFF
>TRBJ2-1|TRBV3-1|-|-
TGTGCCAGCAGCCAGCGGGGCTCCTACAATGAGCAGTTCTTC
CASSQRGSYNEQFF
>TRBJ2-1|TRBV29-1|medium-sized|TRBD2
TGCAGCGTTGACAGCCCTAGCGGGGGATATGAGCAGTTCTTC
CSVDSPSGGYEQFF
>TRBJ1-2|TRBV27|many|-
TGTGCCAGCAGTTTATCGGGGCAGAGATATGGCTACACCTTC
CASSLSGQRYGYTF
>TRBJ2-3|TRBV6-1|many|-
TGTGCCAGCAGTGCGGCCGCCCGCACAGATACGCAGTATTTT
CASSAAARTDTQYF
>TRBJ2-1|TRBV12-3/TRBV12-4|many|TRBD1
TGTGCCAGCAGTTCACGGGGACAGGGACGGACTAATGAGCAGTTCTTC
CASSSRGQGRTNEQFF
>TRBJ1-1|TRBV5-1|many|-
TGCGCCAGCAGCTTGTCCCTCGGGGGCGCTGAAGCTTTCTTT
CASSLSLGGAEAFF
>TRBJ1-1|TRBV5-1|medium-sized|-
TGCGCCAGCAGCTTGGTCCCGGCCCAGAACACTGAAGCTTTCTTT
CASSLVPAQNTEAFF
>TRBJ1-5|TRBV6-5|many|-
TGTGCCAGCAGCCTCCAGAGGAATCAGCCCCAGCATTTT
CASSLQRNQPQHF
>TRBJ1-2|TRBV6-1|many|TRBD1
TGTGCCAGCAGTCTTACAGGGGACTATGGCTACACCTTC
CASSLTGDYGYTF
>TRBJ2-2|TRBV5-6|many|-
TGTGCCAGCAGCTTGGCTCGGTCCCGGACTTCGACCGGGGAGCTGTTTTTT
CASSLARSRTSTGELFF
>TRBJ1-2|TRBV5-1|many|TRBD1
TGCGCCAGCAGCTTGGGACAGGGAAGAGGCTATGGCTACACCTTC
CASSLGQGRGYGYTF
>TRBJ1-2|TRBV12-3/TRBV12-4|many|-
TGTGCCAGCAGGTTCGCCGGGGGCCAGGGCTACACCTTC
CASRFAGGQGYTF
>TRBJ1-1|TRBV19|few|-
TGTGCCAGTGGATACTGGAACACTGAAGCTTTCTTT
CASGYWNTEAFF
>TRBJ2-3|TRBV7-8|-|-
TGTGCCAGCCAAAAATCCACAGATACGCAGTATTTT
CASQKSTDTQYF
>TRBJ2-7|TRBV2|many|-
TGTGCCAGCAACTCGGGGTTCGGCGAGCAGTACTTC
CASNSGFGEQYF
>TRBJ2-5|TRBV10-3|many|-
TGTGCCATCAGTGAATGGGGGCCTAGCGGAAACGGCAAAGAGACCCAGTACTTC
CAISEWGPSGNGKETQYF
>TRBJ2-1|TRBV5-1|many|-
TGCGCCAGCAGCTTGTCTGCTTTCGGGCAGGGAAGTACTGAGCAGTTCTTC
CASSLSAFGQGSTEQFF
>TRBJ2-3|TRBV6-4|once|TRBD2
TGTGCCAGCAGTGAAAGCGGGGGGGCCACAGATACGCAGTATTTT
CASSESGGATDTQYF
>TRBJ1-1|TRBV5-1|many|-
TGCGCCAGCAGCTTGGGGGGGGCTTACGGCGAAGCTTTCTTT
CASSLGGAYGEAFF
>TRBJ1-3|TRBV3-1|many|-
TGTGCCAGCAGCGTAAGGGGGTCCGGAAACACCATATATTTT
CASSVRGSGNTIYF
>TRBJ2-7|TRBV7-9|-|-
TGTGCCAGCATTTCCTCGGCCTCCTCCTCCTCCGAGCAGTACTTC
CASISSASSSSEQYF
>TRBJ2-4|TRBV5-1|many|-
TGCGCCAGCAGCAGCATAGGGATGGGCGCAAACATTCAGTACTTC
CASSSIGMGANIQYF
>TRBJ2-2|TRBV20-1|many|-
TGCAGTGCTAGACCGACAGACCCCATGGCCGGGGAGCTGTTTTTT
CSARPTDPMAGELFF
>TRBJ2-1|TRBV29-1|many|-
TGCAGCGTTGATTCTCCCCGACGGTACAATGAGCAGTTCTTC
CSVDSPRRYNEQFF
>TRBJ1-1|TRBV9|-|-
TGTGCCAGCAGCGTAGAAGTATTCCAGAACACTGAAGCTTTCTTT
CASSVEVFQNTEAFF
>TRBJ1-2|TRBV7-2|many|TRBD1
TGTGCCAGCAGCCTCGCCGGGACAGGGGTCAACTATGGCTACACCTTC
CASSLAGTGVNYGYTF
>TRBJ1-2|TRBV6-1|many|-
TGTGCCAGCAGTGAAGGAACCTCCGCTAACTATGGCTACACCTTC
CASSEGTSANYGYTF
>TRBJ1-5|TRBV12-3/TRBV12-4|many|-
TGTGCCAGCAGTTTCTTCCGGGGGGGGGGGCAGCCCCAGCATTTT
CASSFFRGGGQPQHF
>TRBJ1-5|TRBV18|many|-
TGTGCCAGCTCACCCACAGGGATAGGCAATCAGCCCCAGCATTTT
CASSPTGIGNQPQHF